This passage covers 30 T cell receptor beta chains from one sample sequenced in a study of T-cell memory formation after mild COVID-19. TCRdb re-called the 5' RACE reads with MiXCR, one entry per CDR3 protein. Counted here are roughly 150,000 distinct CDR3 sequences, almost 25% occurring once; the ten biggest clones make up approximately 25%. The sample consisted of PBMCs or a T cell subset sorted from them (not recorded which). The receptor source for this set is an adult woman who had mild COVID-19 (a few samples of this study predate the infection). Cell type and time point are not known.

V and J are TRBV29-1 and TRBJ1-2; possibly TRBD1 for D (6 bases). The CDR3 has 15 residues. V was pared by 3 bases and J by 0 bases, with 14 bases between. Germline CDR1 reads SQVTM; CDR2 reads ANQGSEA. The CDR3 here is CSVELGQLTNYGYTF. DNA of the CDR3: TGCAGCGTTGAGCTGGGACAATTGACTAACTATGGCTACACCTTC.

The gene calls are TRBV7-9 and TRBJ2-5, with TRBD1 matching over 10 bases. This CDR3 comprises 16 residues. Germline V lookup: CDR1 SEHNR, CDR2 FQNEAQ (reference sequence). V shed 2 bases, J shed 3 bases, and the junction held 6 bases outside the gene matches. The CDR3 reads CASSLRRTGGKETQYF. In DNA, the CDR3 is TGTGCCAGCAGCTTACGTCGGACAGGGGGAAAAGAGACCCAGTACTTC.

There are a few counts of this clonotype. V is TRBV28 and J is TRBJ2-7, with a tentative D call TRBD1 (5 bases). Germline V gene data show CDR1 as MDHEN and CDR2 as SYDVKM. V shed 8 bases and J shed 0 bases, with 14 bases lying between them. CDR3 length: 14 residues. As DNA, the CDR3 is TGTGCCAGCGGAATAAAGACAGCCTCCTACGAGCAGTACTTC. The encoded protein is CASGIKTASYEQYF.

The rearrangement uses TRBV7-8 and TRBJ2-7; D might be TRBD2 (6 bases). Per the germline V gene, CDR1 is SGHVS and CDR2 is FQNEAQ. This CDR3 has 15 residues. V was shortened by 5 bases and J by 2 bases, with 16 bases between the two germline ends. In DNA form, the CDR3 reads TGTGCCAGCAGCCGACGCAAGGGAGGTACCTACGAGCAGTACTTC. It translates to CASSRRKGGTYEQYF.

This rearrangement joins TRBV20-1 to TRBJ2-1; 7 bases agree with TRBD1. In germline, CDR1 is DFQATT, CDR2 SNEGSKA (reference sequence). The length of the CDR3 is 14 residues. Trimming at V came to 0 bases and at J to 6 bases, leaving 5 bases not matched to a gene. CDR3 in DNA: TGCAGTGCTAGAGACCCGACAGGGATCAATGAGCAGTTCTTC. Translating it yields CSARDPTGINEQFF.

The table lists this clonotype with a few counts. The chain has TRBV4-1 and TRBJ2-5; maybe TRBD1 (5 bases). Germline assignment: CDR1 MGHRA and CDR2 YSYEKL. There are 14 residues in the CDR3. Trimming pared 3 bases from V and 4 bases from J, leaving 12 bases between. In DNA, the CDR3 is TGCGCCAGCAGCCACTTTCAAGGGGTAGAGACCCAGTACTTC. Residues: CASSHFQGVETQYF.

Only a few counts were recorded for this clonotype. This chain connects TRBV4-1 to TRBJ1-5, with D unclear. The V end was cut by 0 bases, the J end by 3 bases, with 9 bases between. The CDR3 is 15 amino acids. Germline V gives CDR1 MGHRA, CDR2 YSYEKL. The CDR3 nucleotides are TGCGCCAGCAGCCAAGAATGGGAGGTCAATCAGCCCCAGCATTTT. The encoded protein is CASSQEWEVNQPQHF.

This clonotype has just a few counts. V and J are TRBV6-5 and TRBJ2-7; 8 bases align to TRBD1. V shed 0 bases, J shed 2 bases, and the junction held 6 bases outside the gene matches. Germline CDR1 is MNHEY and CDR2 is SVGAGI. The CDR3 extends over 16 amino acids. The DNA of the CDR3 is TGTGCCAGCAGTTACTCACTCTGGACAGGGACCTACGAGCAGTACTTC. It specifies CASSYSLWTGTYEQYF.

The sample holds a few counts of this clonotype. The chain recombines TRBV4-1 with TRBJ2-7; D might be TRBD2 (6 bases). V lost 0 bases and J 0 bases, leaving 9 bases between the germline ends. The CDR3 length is 15 residues. Germline values: CDR1 MGHRA, CDR2 YSYEKL. The CDR3 sequence: CASSQDSGVSYEQYF. The DNA of the CDR3 is TGCGCCAGCAGCCAAGATTCGGGGGTCTCCTACGAGCAGTACTTC.

This clonotype was counted between two and nine times. The V gene is TRBV6-2 or TRBV6-3, the J gene TRBJ1-6; D perhaps matches TRBD1 (5 bases). This CDR3 region has 16 residues. Germline V gene lookup returns CDR1 MNHEY and CDR2 SVGEGT. V was clipped by 4 bases and J by 8 bases, with 18 bases between them. The chain's CDR3 is CASSSPGTPRDSPLHF. For the CDR3, the DNA is TGTGCCAGCAGTTCGCCCGGGACCCCAAGGGATTCACCCCTCCACTTT.

This rearrangement joins TRBV27 to TRBJ2-7; 8 bases align to TRBD2. Germline CDR1 and CDR2: MNHEY and SMNVEV (reference sequence). The CDR3 length is 15 residues. The J segment lost 0 bases and the V segment lost 6 bases, leaving 7 bases of the junction unmatched. The CDR3 DNA is TGTGCCAGCAGGTCTTATAGCGGGACCTCCTACGAGCAGTACTTC. It is translated as CASRSYSGTSYEQYF.

In this sample, this clonotype turned up a few times. This sequence joins TRBV4-2 and TRBJ2-7, with D possibly TRBD2 on 7 matching bases. This CDR3 comprises 15 residues. Germline CDR1 reads LGHNA; CDR2 reads YNFKEQ. The V end was cut by 1 base, the J end by 0 bases, with 10 bases between. The CDR3 DNA follows: TGTGCCAGCAGCCAAGGCGGGGGCACCTCCTACGAGCAGTACTTC. It yields the protein CASSQGGGTSYEQYF.

The V gene is TRBV6-5, the J gene TRBJ1-1; no firm D call. This CDR3 has 12 residues. Germline CDR1 reads MNHEY; CDR2 reads SVGAGI. Trimming took off 6 bases at V and 7 bases at J, with 12 bases between the two ends. CDR3 nucleotides: TGTGCCAGCAGCCACCCCCCTCTTGAAGCTTTCTTT. Translated, it gives CASSHPPLEAFF.

This clonotype has more than one count but fewer than ten. The chain links TRBV19 to TRBJ1-2, with D perhaps matching TRBD1 (6 bases). Trimming took off 5 bases at V and 2 bases at J, with 15 bases between the two ends. Germline CDR1 is LNHDA and CDR2 is SQIVND (reference sequence). The CDR3 is 15 residues long. The DNA of the CDR3 is TGTGCCAGTAGTTTCGTCAGGGGACTGAACTATGGCTACACCTTC. Its translation is CASSFVRGLNYGYTF.

This clonotype showed up just a few times. The rearrangement joins TRBV6-5 to TRBJ2-3, with D possibly matching TRBD2 (6 bases). The CDR3 is 13 amino acids. V gave up 3 bases and J gave up 4 bases, with 8 bases separating them. Per the germline V gene, CDR1 is MNHEY and CDR2 is SVGAGI. This CDR3 reads CASSYGGADTQYF. The CDR3 DNA reads as TGTGCCAGCAGTTATGGAGGGGCAGATACGCAGTATTTT.

This clonotype was seen only a few times. The chain uses TRBV20-1 and TRBJ2-2; 12 bases agree with TRBD2. The CDR3 sequence is 19 residues long. Germline values: CDR1 DFQATT, CDR2 SNEGSKA (reference sequence). V shed 0 bases, J shed 3 bases, and the junction held 11 bases outside the gene matches. CDR3 sequence reads: CSARDMPSGGAQYTGELFF. The DNA of the CDR3 is TGCAGTGCTAGAGATATGCCTAGCGGGGGGGCTCAGTACACCGGGGAGCTGTTTTTT.

The rearrangement joins TRBV27 to TRBJ2-7, with D unclear. The CDR3 is made up of 15 amino acids. Germline lookup yields CDR1 MNHEY and CDR2 SMNVEV (reference sequence). Deletions cut 7 bases from V and 0 bases from J, with 16 bases between. The CDR3 reads CASTSNPWSSYEQYF. DNA of the CDR3: TGTGCCAGCACCTCAAATCCCTGGAGCTCCTACGAGCAGTACTTC.

This clonotype was seen a handful of times. The V and J genes are TRBV5-6 and TRBJ2-1; D is unclear. Trimming cost V 4 bases and J 14 bases, with 19 bases left between them. Looked up from germline, CDR1 is SGHDT and CDR2 is YYEEEE. The length of the CDR3 is 13 residues. The CDR3 loop is CASSPSGLPTEFF. The DNA of the CDR3 is TGTGCCAGCAGCCCCTCCGGGTTGCCTACGGAGTTCTTC.

The chain uses TRBV2 and TRBJ2-5; 9 nucleotides match TRBD1. This CDR3 is built from 14 residues. Per germline, CDR1 SNHLY and CDR2 FYNNEI. The V and J ends lost 6 bases and 4 bases, in that order; junction bases with no gene match: 6. The CDR3 DNA sequence: TGTGCCAGCAGACCGGGACAGGGTCGAGAGACCCAGTACTTC. Translating gives CASRPGQGRETQYF. The entire variable domain, with the rest obtained from reference TRBV2 and TRBJ2-5, is as follows: EPEVTQTPSHQVTQMGQEVILRCVPISNHLYFYWYRQILGQKVEFLVSFYNNEISEKSEIFDDQFSVERPDGSNFTLKIRSTKLEDSAMYFCASRPGQGRETQYFGPGTRLLVL.

The CDR3 reads CASRGPGSTRTYEQYF. For the CDR3, the DNA is TGTGCCAGCAGGGGACCAGGATCGACTAGGACTTACGAGCAGTACTTC. The genes are TRBV2 and TRBJ2-7; weak D call: TRBD2 (6 bases). The V end lost 6 bases, the J end lost 4 bases, and 22 bases lay between the germline ends. CDR3 size: 16 residues. Germline lookup yields CDR1 SNHLY and CDR2 FYNNEI.

This rearrangement joins TRBV4-1 to TRBJ2-7; no clear D gene. This CDR3 has 15 residues. V lost 0 bases and J lost 0, with 9 bases in between. The germline V gene has CDR1 MGHRA and CDR2 YSYEKL. CDR3 bases: TGCGCCAGCAGCCAAGATCTGAGTTTCTCCTACGAGCAGTACTTC. Amino acid sequence: CASSQDLSFSYEQYF.

This clonotype was detected only a few times. CDR3 coding DNA: TGCAGTGCTAGAGATATACAGGGCGGCAATGAGCAGTTCTTC. This codes for CSARDIQGGNEQFF. The J gene is TRBJ2-1, the V gene TRBV20-1; possible D gene TRBD1, 6 bases. The CDR3 length is 14 residues. CDR1 and CDR2 (germline): DFQATT, SNEGSKA (reference sequence). Trimming stripped 0 bases from V and 6 bases from J, with 12 bases between.

Only a few counts were recorded for this clonotype. The V call is TRBV7-9, the J call TRBJ2-7, with D maybe TRBD1 (5 bases). CDR1 SEHNR and CDR2 FQNEAQ come from the germline V gene (reference sequence). V gave up 5 bases and J gave up 5 bases, with 13 bases separating them. CDR3 size: 13 residues. The CDR3 region has the DNA TGTGCCAGCAGCACCCCAGGGCCCCACGAGCAGTACTTC. Amino acids: CASSTPGPHEQYF. The whole variable domain, remainder taken from reference TRBV7-9 and TRBJ2-7, is DTGVSQNPRHKITKRGQNVTFRCDPISEHNRLYWYRQTLGQGPEFLTYFQNEAQLEKSRLLSDRFSAERPKGSFSTLEIQRTEQGDSAMYLCASSTPGPHEQYFGPGTRLTVT.

The chain carries TRBV18 and TRBJ2-7; 7 bases agree with TRBD2. The CDR3 consists of 15 residues. CDR1 is KGHSH, CDR2 LQKENI, per germline. Trimming removed 2 bases from V and 4 bases from J; junction bases left unmatched: 8. Here the CDR3 DNA reads TGTGCCAGCTCACCAATCGAGCGGGATTTTTACGAGCAGTACTTC. Residues: CASSPIERDFYEQYF.

In this sample, this clonotype turned up a few times. The chain employs TRBV10-3 and TRBJ1-2; TRBD1 agrees at 11 bases. The CDR3 spans 15 residues. CDR1 is ENHRY, CDR2 SYGVKD, per germline. J was trimmed by 1 base and V by 6 bases; bases with no gene match: 4. The CDR3 sequence: CAISPGTGGNYGYTF. CDR3 nucleotides: TGTGCCATCAGCCCAGGGACAGGGGGTAACTATGGCTACACCTTC.

This clonotype was seen a few times. The V and J genes are TRBV7-9 and TRBJ2-5; D may be TRBD2 (6 bases). The V and J ends lost 2 bases and 5 bases respectively, with 9 bases between them. The CDR3 runs 13 residues. CDR1 is SEHNR, CDR2 FQNEAQ, per germline (reference sequence). DNA for the CDR3: TGTGCCAGCAGCTTATTCGGGAGCGAGACCCAGTACTTC. Its translation: CASSLFGSETQYF.

Notes on this clonotype: Relative to the germline gene, one junction end is altered; a read error may explain this. The chain is built from TRBV3-1 and TRBJ2-1; 7 nucleotides align to TRBD1. This CDR3 contains 14 residues. Germline V gene sequence: CDR1 LGHDT, CDR2 YNNKEL (reference sequence). CDR3: CASSQETGNGEKFF. The CDR3 nucleotides read TGTGCCAGCAGCCAAGAGACAGGGAACGGTGAGAAGTTCTTC.

The chain uses TRBV10-3 and TRBJ2-5, with D unclear. The CDR3 has 13 residues. With 3 bases removed from V and 5 bases from J, the gap between germline ends came to 10 bases. Per germline, CDR1 ENHRY and CDR2 SYGVKD. The CDR3: CAISDVVQETQYF. The CDR3 DNA sequence: TGTGCCATCAGTGACGTCGTCCAGGAGACCCAGTACTTC.

This clonotype was counted only a few times. V gene TRBV6-5 combines with J gene TRBJ2-5; D is ambiguous. The length of the CDR3 is 14 residues. The ends were cut back, 4 bases at V and 3 bases at J, with 12 bases in the middle. Germline CDR1 MNHEY, CDR2 SVGAGI. CDR3 amino acids: CASSSLSAEETQYF. In DNA form, the CDR3 reads TGTGCCAGCAGTTCCCTGTCGGCCGAAGAGACCCAGTACTTC.

The chain carries TRBV20-1 and TRBJ2-7; TRBD2 matches at 8 bases. The CDR3 runs 13 residues. V trimming: 5 bases; J trimming: 2 bases; junction bases outside the gene matches: 5. Looked up from germline, CDR1 is DFQATT and CDR2 is SNEGSKA (reference sequence). CDR3 residues: CSALLAEAYEQYF. CDR3 DNA sequence: TGCAGTGCTTTACTAGCGGAGGCCTACGAGCAGTACTTC.